The next 2 T cell receptor beta chains were all read from a single sample in a study of cytomegalovirus exposure and HLA in healthy donors (TCRdb year 2017). Receptor amplification or capture employed the immunoSEQ multiplex PCR assay. A mixture of 60 forward primers for TCR Vbeta segments and 13 reverse primers for TCR Jbeta segments was used in the multiplex PCR. TCRdb limited this immuneACCESS table to in-frame rearrangements with V and J called. A share of clones is missing; checked studies link under half to unresolved V genes, and the rest is unexplained. The sample table contains over 120,000 clones; only one count was recorded for about 73% of them. 2% to 2.5% of the sample is held by the ten biggest clonotypes. Source material: PBMCs. These receptors came from a woman aged 60-75 years in good health and CMV-seropositive.

The chain carries TRBV2 and TRBJ2-7, with D possibly being TRBD1 (6 bases). Germline CDR1 SNHLY, CDR2 FYNNEI. Trimming took 4 bases from V and 3 from J, leaving 10 bases between them. CDR3 length: 13 residues. CDR3 residues: CASSGTVRYEQYF. CDR3 sequence (DNA): TGTGCCAGCAGTGGGACAGTACGCTACGAGCAGTACTTC. Combining the CDR3 with reference TRBV2 and TRBJ2-7 gives the whole variable domain EPEVTQTPSHQVTQMGQEVILRCVPISNHLYFYWYRQILGQKVEFLVSFYNNEISEKSEIFDDQFSVERPDGSNFTLKIRSTKLEDSAMYFCASSGTVRYEQYFGPGTRLTVT.

This clone was seen a handful of times. V and J are TRBV29-1 and TRBJ2-1; 10 bases are shared with TRBD2. Germline loops: CDR1 SQVTM, CDR2 ANQGSEA. Unmatched junction bases numbered 8, after V lost 5 bases and J lost 1 base. CDR3 length: 16 amino acids. CDR3 nucleotides: TGCAGCGTTCTTTCAATAGCGGGAGGATCCTACAATGAGCAGTTCTTC. It specifies CSVLSIAGGSYNEQFF.